This TCR beta chain was identified in a study of blood T cells in healthy people across ages. Total RNA was extracted at no less than 5 micrograms per sample. Overall study results and limits: Naive CD4+ cell counts and diversity both ran higher in long-lived than in aged donors.

To note about this clonotype: The antigen remains unidentified. An end of the junction does not agree with germline; a read error may underlie this.

Next came a second PCR, run for about 6 to 11 cycles, which used a sample-barcoded 5' primer along with a J-beta primer mix. TCRdb recomputed calls from the 5' RACE reads with MiXCR, one row per CDR3 protein. This sample has under 800,000 distinct CDR3 sequences, with under 25% found just once. Sequences were obtained from blood. The sequence was collected from a man aged 65 to 79 in good health.

Here the CDR3 DNA reads TGTGCCAGCAGCTTGGGCGGGGCCTCCCACAATGAGCAGTTCTTC. Protein product: CASSLGGASHNEQFF. The J gene is TRBJ2-1, the V gene TRBV7-3; a possible D gene is TRBD2 (6 bases). Germline V lookup: CDR1 SGHTA, CDR2 FQGTGA. The CDR3 is made up of 15 amino acids. The complete variable domain, with remaining parts taken from reference TRBV7-3 and TRBJ2-1, reads GAGVSQTPSNKVTEKGKYVELRCDPISGHTALYWYRQSLGQGPEFLIYFQGTGAADDSGLPNDRFFAVRPEGSVSTLKIQRTERGDSAVYLCASSLGGASHNEQFFGPGTRLTVL.